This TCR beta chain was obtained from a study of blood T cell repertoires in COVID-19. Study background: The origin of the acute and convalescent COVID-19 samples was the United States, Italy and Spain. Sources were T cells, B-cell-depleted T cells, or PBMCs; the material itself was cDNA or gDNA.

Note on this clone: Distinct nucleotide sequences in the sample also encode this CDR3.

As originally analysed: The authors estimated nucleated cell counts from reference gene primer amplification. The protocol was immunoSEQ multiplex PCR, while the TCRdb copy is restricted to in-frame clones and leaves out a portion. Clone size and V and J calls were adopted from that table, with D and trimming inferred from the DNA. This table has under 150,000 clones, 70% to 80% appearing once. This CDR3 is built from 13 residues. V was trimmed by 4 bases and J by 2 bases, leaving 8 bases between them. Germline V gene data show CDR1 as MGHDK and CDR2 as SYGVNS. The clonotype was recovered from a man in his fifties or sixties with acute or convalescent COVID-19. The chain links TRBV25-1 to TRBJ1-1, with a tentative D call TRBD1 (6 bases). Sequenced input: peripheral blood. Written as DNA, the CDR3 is TGTGCCAGCAGTGCGACAGGTAACACTGAAGCTTTCTTT. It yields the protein CASSATGNTEAFF.